Each of the 20 T cell receptor beta chains below was sequenced from the same sample in a study of response to subunit inactivated influenza vaccine. TCRdb reprocessed the RT-PCR reads via MiXCR and lists one record per CDR3 protein. The sample includes a few hundred thousand distinct CDR3 sequences, around 10% of them seen just once. These data also featured in a second study, about T cells expressing NK-cell markers. From that paper: cDNA encoding TCR beta was synthesized via 5'RACE template switching incorporating UMIs.

The material sequenced was PBMCs from blood, taken on the day of vaccination. These receptors came from a man aged 50 or older who received an inactivated influenza vaccine.

This clonotype was found a few times. The CDR3 protein is CASSVWRQGSEQYF. DNA of the CDR3: TGTGCCAGCAGTGTATGGAGACAGGGAAGCGAGCAGTACTTC. The V gene is TRBV2, the J gene TRBJ2-7, with 7 positions matching TRBD1. With 4 bases clipped from V and 6 bases from J, the junction kept 9 bases outside the gene matches. The CDR3 consists of 14 residues. Per germline, CDR1 SNHLY and CDR2 FYNNEI.

V gene TRBV6-5 combines with J gene TRBJ1-2, with TRBD1 identical over 10 bases. The CDR3 totals 14 residues. The V and J ends lost 2 bases and 5 bases, in that order; junction bases with no gene match: 2. Germline V lookup: CDR1 MNHEY, CDR2 SVGAGI. The DNA for the CDR3 is TGTGCCAGCAGTTACGGGACAGGGGTATATGGCTACACCTTC. Translated: CASSYGTGVYGYTF.

This clonotype has ten or more counts. The genes are TRBV12-3 or TRBV12-4 and TRBJ2-1; 9 positions agree with TRBD1. CDR3 size: 16 residues. V trimming: 4 bases; J trimming: 3 bases; junction bases outside the gene matches: 7. CDR3 protein: CASSYSGTGFYNEQFF. CDR3 DNA: TGTGCCAGCAGTTACTCCGGGACAGGGTTCTACAATGAGCAGTTCTTC.

This clonotype was recorded at least ten times. The V call is TRBV29-1, the J call TRBJ1-2, with a tentative D call TRBD1 (6 bases). Germline CDR1 SQVTM, CDR2 ANQGSEA. This CDR3 has 12 amino acids. V lost 7 bases, J lost 6 bases, and 15 bases lay in between. The CDR3 sequence: CSDYDRFNGYTF. The CDR3 nucleotides read TGCAGCGACTACGACAGGTTTAATGGCTACACCTTC.

This clonotype was recorded many times. This sequence joins TRBV6-2 or TRBV6-3 and TRBJ2-1; D unclear. CDR1 MNHEY and CDR2 SVGEGT come from the germline V gene. Trimming removed 5 bases at V and 1 base at J, with 12 bases between. This CDR3 spans 15 amino acids. CDR3 protein: CASSIPFSSYNEQFF. In DNA, the CDR3 is TGTGCCAGCAGTATCCCGTTTTCGTCCTACAATGAGCAGTTCTTC.

This clonotype was observed many times. The V gene is TRBV12-3 or TRBV12-4, the J gene TRBJ2-1; 7 bases are a match to TRBD2. The CDR3 is 15 amino acids. With V trimmed by 5 bases and J by 6 bases, 10 bases remained unmatched. CDR3 sequence: CASSPGLPGVNEQFF. Written as DNA, the CDR3 is TGTGCCAGCAGTCCGGGACTACCGGGGGTCAATGAGCAGTTCTTC.

This clonotype has a handful of counts. V and J are TRBV5-4 and TRBJ2-1; no definite D call. The CDR3 has 16 residues. Germline V gene sequence: CDR1 SGHNT, CDR2 YYREEE (reference sequence). Trimming took 4 bases from V and 0 from J, leaving 14 bases between them. Here the CDR3 DNA reads TGTGCCAGCAGCCTCCCCGGATCGAGCTCCTACAATGAGCAGTTCTTC. Translating gives CASSLPGSSSYNEQFF.

J is TRBJ2-6 and V is TRBV6-2 or TRBV6-3; D not certain. Germline-derived CDR1 and CDR2 are MNHEY and SVGEGT. CDR3 length: 15 residues. V was cut by 6 bases and J by 1 base, with 10 bases left in between. The CDR3 region has the DNA TGTGCCAGCAGCCTTCCAAAGTCTGGGGCCAACGTCCTGACTTTC. Protein product: CASSLPKSGANVLTF.

V and J are TRBV10-3 and TRBJ2-1; TRBD2 agrees at 9 bases. The CDR3 has 15 amino acids. Germline V gene sequence: CDR1 ENHRY, CDR2 SYGVKD. The V gene end was trimmed by 4 bases and the J gene end by 5 bases; junction bases not matched to a gene: 6. The CDR3 loop is CAISVVTSGNNEQFF. DNA for the CDR3: TGTGCCATCAGTGTGGTGACTAGCGGTAACAATGAGCAGTTCTTC.

The J gene is TRBJ2-1, the V gene TRBV20-1; 11 nucleotides line up with TRBD2. Looked up from germline, CDR1 is DFQATT and CDR2 is SNEGSKA (reference sequence). After removal of 5 bases from V and 4 bases from J, the junction contained 7 bases not matched to a gene. The CDR3 runs 15 residues. CDR3 in amino acids: CSAAAGLAEYNEQFF. The CDR3 DNA sequence: TGCAGTGCTGCCGCGGGACTAGCGGAATACAATGAGCAGTTCTTC.

This chain's CDR3 is CASSQVRAEQYF. DNA for the CDR3: TGTGCCAGCAGCCAAGTTAGGGCCGAGCAGTACTTC. The J gene is TRBJ2-7, the V gene TRBV14; unclear D gene. CDR1 SGHDN and CDR2 FVKESK come from the germline V gene. The CDR3 covers 12 residues. V was clipped by 1 base and J by 6 bases, with 7 bases between them.

This clonotype was seen a handful of times. The rearrangement uses TRBV20-1 and TRBJ2-7; maybe TRBD2 (5 bases). CDR3 size: 13 residues. V lost 7 bases and J 1 base, leaving 14 bases between the germline ends. Germline assignment: CDR1 DFQATT and CDR2 SNEGSKA (reference sequence). For the CDR3, the DNA is TGCAGTGAGAGCGGCGCACTGTCCTACGAGCAGTACTTC. Its protein product is CSESGALSYEQYF.

This clonotype was found many times. The chain recombines TRBV29-1 with TRBJ1-5, with a tentative D call TRBD1 (6 bases). Trimming shortened V by 3 bases and J by 3 bases, and 15 bases separated the two germline ends. Germline values: CDR1 SQVTM, CDR2 ANQGSEA. The CDR3 has 15 residues. CDR3 region: CSVEWGAPNNQPQHF. As DNA, the CDR3 is TGCAGCGTTGAGTGGGGGGCGCCTAACAATCAGCCCCAGCATTTT. Full variable domain (missing parts from reference TRBV29-1 and TRBJ1-5): SAVISQKPSRDICQRGTSLTIQCQVDSQVTMMFWYRQQPGQSLTLIATANQGSEATYESGFVIDKFPISRPNLTFSTLTVSNMSPEDSSIYLCSVEWGAPNNQPQHFGDGTRLSIL.

To note about this clonotype: One junction end disagrees with the germline gene, perhaps due to a read error. The V and J genes are TRBV3-1 and TRBJ2-4, with 8 bases identical to TRBD1. Germline V CDR1 and CDR2: LGHDT, YNNKEL (reference sequence). The CDR3 totals 18 residues. DNA for the CDR3: TGTGCCAGCAGCCGAGGACAGGGAATGGTTGGGGCCAAAAACATTCACTACTTC. This codes for CASSRGQGMVGAKNIHYF. Filled out from reference TRBV3-1 and TRBJ2-4, the complete variable domain reads DTAVSQTPKYLVTQMGNDKSIKCEQNLGHDTMYWYKQDSKKFLKIMFSYNNKELIINETVPNRFSPKSPDKAHLNLHINSLELGDSAVYFCASSRGQGMVGAKNIHYFGAGTRLSVL.

This clonotype was detected only a few times. V usage is TRBV12-3 or TRBV12-4 and J usage is TRBJ2-1; D remains ambiguous. The CDR3 loop spans 14 amino acids. V gave up 5 bases and J gave up 7 bases, with 15 bases separating them. The CDR3 DNA is TGTGCCAGCAGTCTATCCGGGTCGTGGAATGAGCAGTTCTTC. This translates into CASSLSGSWNEQFF.

This clonotype was detected ten times or more. V and J are TRBV28 and TRBJ2-1; no firm D call. CDR1 is MDHEN and CDR2 is SYDVKM in the germline V gene. The CDR3 is 16 amino acids. Between the trimmed V and J ends, which lost 3 bases and 5 bases, there was a span of 17 bases. CDR3 residues: CASSFLLGQLDNEQFF. DNA for the CDR3: TGTGCCAGCAGTTTTCTCCTAGGGCAGCTCGACAATGAGCAGTTCTTC.

This clonotype was detected many times. The J gene is TRBJ2-7, the V gene TRBV6-2 or TRBV6-3; 10 bases line up with TRBD1. In germline, CDR1 is MNHEY, CDR2 SVGEGT. V shed 7 bases and J 3 bases; nucleotides not matched to a gene: 3. The CDR3 has 13 amino acids. The CDR3 spells CASTRDRGYEQYF. The CDR3 DNA follows: TGTGCCAGCACCCGGGACAGGGGCTACGAGCAGTACTTC.

This rearrangement joins TRBV20-1 to TRBJ1-1; D gene uncertain. Looked up from germline, CDR1 is DFQATT and CDR2 is SNEGSKA (reference sequence). The length of the CDR3 is 15 residues. V was trimmed by 4 bases and J by 3 bases, leaving 18 bases between them. The CDR3 region is CSAKPGRLGYTEAFF. DNA of the CDR3: TGCAGTGCTAAACCAGGAAGGCTCGGGTACACTGAAGCTTTCTTT.

This clonotype was detected a few times. This chain joins TRBV29-1 and TRBJ1-2; 11 bases map to TRBD1. Germline trimming cut 3 bases from V and 3 bases from J; bases unmatched to any gene: 3. The V gene's germline CDR1 is SQVTM and CDR2 ANQGSEA. This CDR3 spans 14 amino acids. The CDR3 loop reads CSVDPGQGDYGYTF. CDR3 nucleotides: TGCAGCGTTGACCCGGGACAGGGGGACTATGGCTACACCTTC.

The chain is built from TRBV7-9 and TRBJ2-3; 7 nucleotides align to TRBD2. There are 16 residues in the CDR3. J was trimmed by 3 bases and V by 4 bases; bases with no gene match: 10. Per the germline V gene, CDR1 is SEHNR and CDR2 is FQNEAQ (reference sequence). The CDR3 nucleotides read TGTGCCAGCAGCTGGGGGGGACGACAGATTACAGATACGCAGTATTTT. It translates to CASSWGGRQITDTQYF.